The T cell receptor (beta chain) under discussion was sequenced for a study of blood T cell repertoires in COVID-19 (TCRdb year 2020). Concerning the study at large: Samples from collaborators originated in the United States, Italy and Spain and spanned both the acute and convalescent phases of COVID-19. The prospective study material was composed of cDNA or gDNA derived from T cells, B-cell-depleted T cells, or PBMCs. Deeply sampled blood TCRbeta repertoires from subjects exposed to, actively infected with, or recovered from COVID-19 were included in the dataset. The repertoires were released in a freely available public database meant as a resource for research on the immune response to SARS-CoV-2. Samples were obtained from the ongoing ImmuneRACE study (first 160 participants) and from approximately 1,200 subjects provided by 6 global collaborators. A de-identified subject ID, COVID-19 status, age in years and sex were almost always included in the sample metadata. Where HLA class I and class II types were available, the types were taken from metadata supplied by the sample provider, not from assay-based typing.

V is cut back by 10 bases and J by 5 bases, with 6 bases in the junction unmatched. Reading the germline V gene gives CDR1 MGHRA and CDR2 YSYEKL. The CDR3 numbers 14 residues from cysteine through phenylalanine. Only the CDR3 DNA is retained, 42 bases long and in frame from the first base. Whole blood was collected in K2EDTA tubes by collaborating institutions according to the institutions' own protocols. For TCRbeta analysis, collaborators shipped samples as frozen whole blood, isolated PBMCs, or DNA extracted from either of those sample types. Broader findings and caveats from the paper: The quantity of clinical and demographic metadata differed by source and by participant and was supplied without curation.

Details on this clone: Its antigen specificity is not known. No clone much larger than this one lies a single base away; base qualities are absent.

TCRbeta CDR3 regions were amplified from genomic DNA using the immunoSEQ Assay, a bias-controlled multiplex PCR. In the original analysis: The number of nucleated cells in each sample was estimated by amplification of reference gene primers within the assay. To quantify the absolute abundance of each unique TCRbeta CDR3 rearrangement, sequence reads were collapsed and filtered. Productive Simpson clonality was computed per sample as the square root of Simpson's diversity index over productive rearrangements. The source is immuneACCESS, and TCRdb retained only in-frame sequences with V and J called. Part of the clones is not carried over; for the studies checked, unresolved V genes explain less than half of this, and the remainder is unexplained. V and J calls and clone size follow that table, whereas D and trimming were derived from the DNA. The sample table shows some 150,000 clones, and more than 75% are seen once. The ten largest clones capture approximately 13% of the sample.

The chain is assembled from TRBV4-1 and TRBJ2-2; TRBD2 aligns with 11 central bases. Sequencing input: peripheral blood. The clonotype comes from a man in his sixties with active or convalescent COVID-19. The CDR3: CATRIAGGTGELFF. The nucleotide sequence reads as follows: TGCGCCACAAGAATAGCGGGAGGGACCGGGGAGCTGTTTTTT.